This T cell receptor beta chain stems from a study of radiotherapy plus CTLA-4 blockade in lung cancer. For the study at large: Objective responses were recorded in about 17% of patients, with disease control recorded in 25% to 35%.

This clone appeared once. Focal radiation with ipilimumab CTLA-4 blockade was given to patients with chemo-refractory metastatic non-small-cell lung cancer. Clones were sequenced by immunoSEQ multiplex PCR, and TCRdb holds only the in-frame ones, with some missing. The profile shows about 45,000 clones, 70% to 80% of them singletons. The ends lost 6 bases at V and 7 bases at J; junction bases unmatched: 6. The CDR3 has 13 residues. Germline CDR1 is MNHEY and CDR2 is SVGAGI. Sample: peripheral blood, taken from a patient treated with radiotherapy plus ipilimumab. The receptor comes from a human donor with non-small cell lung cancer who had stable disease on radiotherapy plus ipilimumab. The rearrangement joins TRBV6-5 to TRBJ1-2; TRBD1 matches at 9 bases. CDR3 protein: CASRQGARSGYTF. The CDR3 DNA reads TGTGCCAGCAGACAGGGGGCGCGGAGTGGCTACACCTTC.